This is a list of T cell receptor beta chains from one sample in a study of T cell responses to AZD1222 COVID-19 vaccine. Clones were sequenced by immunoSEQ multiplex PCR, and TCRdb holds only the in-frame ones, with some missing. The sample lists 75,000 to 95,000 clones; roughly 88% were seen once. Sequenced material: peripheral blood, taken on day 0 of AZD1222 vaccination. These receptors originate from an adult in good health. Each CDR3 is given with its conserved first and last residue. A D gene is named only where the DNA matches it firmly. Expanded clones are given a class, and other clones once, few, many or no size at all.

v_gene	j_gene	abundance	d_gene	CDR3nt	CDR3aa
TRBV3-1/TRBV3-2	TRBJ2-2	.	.	TGTGCCAGCAGCCCTGGGACAAACACCGGGGAGCTGTTTTTT	CASSPGTNTGELFF
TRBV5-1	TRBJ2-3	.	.	TGCGCCAGCAGCCCGGAGCGAGATACGCAGTATTTT	CASSPERDTQYF
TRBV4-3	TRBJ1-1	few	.	TGCGCCAGCAGCCCCGGAGAGGGGATAATTGGTGAAGCTTTCTTT	CASSPGEGIIGEAFF
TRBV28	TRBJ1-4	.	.	TGTGCCAGCAGTTCCCGTTATGAAAAACTGTTTTTT	CASSSRYEKLFF
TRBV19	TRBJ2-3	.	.	TGTGCCAGTAGTCCCCGACTCCGGGATACGCAGTATTTT	CASSPRLRDTQYF
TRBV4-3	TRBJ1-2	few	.	TGCGCCAGCAGCCAAGTTCTCCAGGGCCCCTATGGCTACACCTTC	CASSQVLQGPYGYTF
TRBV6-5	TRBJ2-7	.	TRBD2	TGTGCCAGCAGTCCCAGCGGGGCCTCCTACGAGCAGTACTTC	CASSPSGASYEQYF
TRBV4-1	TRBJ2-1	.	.	TGCGCCAGCAGCCAAGCCCCGGGACAAAGAGATGAGCAGTTCTTC	CASSQAPGQRDEQFF
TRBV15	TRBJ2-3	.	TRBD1	TGTGCCACCAGCTCCCCCCGGGACAGGCTCACAGATACGCAGTATTTT	CATSSPRDRLTDTQYF
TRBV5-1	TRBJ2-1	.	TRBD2	TGCGCCAGCAGCTTGGGGACTAGCGGGGCTTACAATGAGCAGTTCTTC	CASSLGTSGAYNEQFF
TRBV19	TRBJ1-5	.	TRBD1	TGTGCCACTCGACAGGGGGTCGCGAGTCAGCCCCAGCATTTT	CATRQGVASQPQHF
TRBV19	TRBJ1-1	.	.	TGTGCCAGTAGTAAGGGCCTTGGGAGATTGGGGAGGGGCACTGAAGCTTTCTTT	CASSKGLGRLGRGTEAFF
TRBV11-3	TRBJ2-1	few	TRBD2	TGTGCCAGCAGCTTTGGTAGCGGGGGGGCCCTTGAGCAGTTCTTC	CASSFGSGGALEQFF
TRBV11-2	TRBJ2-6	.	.	TGTGCCAGCAGCCCCGTCTCTGGGGCCAACGTCCTGACTTTC	CASSPVSGANVLTF
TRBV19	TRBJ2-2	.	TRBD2	TGTGCCAGTAGTCGGTGGGCGGGGGGCAACACCGGGGAGCTGTTTTTT	CASSRWAGGNTGELFF
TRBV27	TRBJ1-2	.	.	TGTGCCAGCAGCCACGACAGGACCTATGGCTACACCTTC	CASSHDRTYGYTF
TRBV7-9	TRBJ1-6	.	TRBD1	TGTGCCAGCAGCTATCCCAGGGGGCAGAGCTCCTATAATTCACCCCTCCACTTT	CASSYPRGQSSYNSPLHF
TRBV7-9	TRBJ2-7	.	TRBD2	TGTGCCAGCAGCTCGGCTAGCGGGATAAGCTCCTACGAGCAGTACTTC	CASSSASGISSYEQYF
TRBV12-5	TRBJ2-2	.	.	TGTGCTAGTGGTTTGATTTTCACTCCGAACACCGGGGAGCTGTTTTTT	CASGLIFTPNTGELFF
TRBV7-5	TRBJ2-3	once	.	TGTGCCAGAAGCTTAGATCGGGAATACACTAGCACAGATACGCAGTATTTT	CARSLDREYTSTDTQYF
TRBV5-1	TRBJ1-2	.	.	TGCGCCAGCAGCTTGGCTCCCAGCCAGATGGGCTATGGCTACACCTTC	CASSLAPSQMGYGYTF
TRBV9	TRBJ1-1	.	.	TGTGCCAGCAGCTGGTTACCCACCCAGAACACTGAAGCTTTCTTT	CASSWLPTQNTEAFF
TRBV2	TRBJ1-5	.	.	TGTGCCAGCAGTGTAGAGGCCACCAATCAGCCCCAGCATTTT	CASSVEATNQPQHF
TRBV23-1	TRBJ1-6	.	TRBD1	TGCGCCAGCAGTCCCCAAGAGAGGGGGCCTAATTCACCCCTCCACTTT	CASSPQERGPNSPLHF
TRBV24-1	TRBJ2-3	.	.	TGTGCCACCAAGGGGGGCCTTAGCACAGATACGCAGTATTTT	CATKGGLSTDTQYF
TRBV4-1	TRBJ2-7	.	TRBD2	TGCGCCAGCAGCCAAGATCTAGGCGGGGGAACCTACGAGCAGTACTTC	CASSQDLGGGTYEQYF
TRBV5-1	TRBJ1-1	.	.	TGCGCCAGCAGCTTGGGGGACCTTAACACTGAAGCTTTCTTT	CASSLGDLNTEAFF
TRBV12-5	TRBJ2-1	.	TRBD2	TGTGCTAGTGGTCTCAGCGGGAGCCCCTACAATGAGCAGTTCTTC	CASGLSGSPYNEQFF
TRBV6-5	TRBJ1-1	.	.	TGTGCCAGCAGGCAAATCGACAGGAACACTGAAGCTTTCTTT	CASRQIDRNTEAFF
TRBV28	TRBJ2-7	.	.	TGTGCCAGCAGTTTATGGGGGAAGGCCTCCTACGAGCAGTACTTC	CASSLWGKASYEQYF
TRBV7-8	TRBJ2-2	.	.	TGTGCCAGCAGCCCATCCCCCATCGTGGTGTTTTTT	CASSPSPIVVFF
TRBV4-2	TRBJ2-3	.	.	TGTGCCAGCAGCCATACTATCCCCCCCCCAGATACGCAGTATTTT	CASSHTIPPPDTQYF
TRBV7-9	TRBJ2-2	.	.	TGTGCCAGCAGCTTAGCTGGGCTCGGGGAGCTGTTTTTT	CASSLAGLGELFF
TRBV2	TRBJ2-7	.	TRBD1	TGTGCCAGCTGGACAGGGGTAGGAGAGCAGTACTTC	CASWTGVGEQYF
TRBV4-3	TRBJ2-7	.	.	TGCGCCAGCCTCCGGGACACCTACGAGCAGTACTTC	CASLRDTYEQYF
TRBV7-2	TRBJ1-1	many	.	TGTGCCAGCAGCTTAAGCGGATCCATGAACACTGAAGCTTTCTTT	CASSLSGSMNTEAFF
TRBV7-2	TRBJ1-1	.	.	TGTGCCAGCAGCCCTGATTTGAACACTGAAGCTTTCTTT	CASSPDLNTEAFF
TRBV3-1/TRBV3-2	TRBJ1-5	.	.	TGTGCCAGCAGCCAAGCCGGACATAGCAATCAGCCCCAGCATTTT	CASSQAGHSNQPQHF
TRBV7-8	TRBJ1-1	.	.	TGTGCCAGCAGCTTAGTCAGGGACGGGACTGAAGCTTTCTTT	CASSLVRDGTEAFF
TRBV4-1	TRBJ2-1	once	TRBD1	TGCGCCAGCAGCCAAGATACAGGGGGGAGCTCCTACAATGAGCAGTTCTTC	CASSQDTGGSSYNEQFF
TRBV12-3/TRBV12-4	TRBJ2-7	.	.	TGTGCCAGCAGTTTACGGGCGTTCTACGAGCAGTACTTC	CASSLRAFYEQYF
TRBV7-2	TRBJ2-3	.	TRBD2	TGTGCCAGCAGCTTAAGGACTAGCGGGAGGGCGGGGACAGATACGCAGTATTTT	CASSLRTSGRAGTDTQYF
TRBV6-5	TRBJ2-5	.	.	TGTGCCAGCAGTACCGGGACGCAGGGGACCCAGTACTTC	CASSTGTQGTQYF
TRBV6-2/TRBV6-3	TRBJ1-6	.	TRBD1	TGTGCCAGCAGTTACTTACCGGGACAGGGGGTTTCACCCCTCCACTTT	CASSYLPGQGVSPLHF
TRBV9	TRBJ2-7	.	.	TGTGCCAGCAGCGTAAGGGAGAGTGCGAACGAGCAGTACTTC	CASSVRESANEQYF
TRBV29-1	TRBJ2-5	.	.	TGCAGCGCGGGCCACAGGGTCGAGACCCAGTACTTC	CSAGHRVETQYF
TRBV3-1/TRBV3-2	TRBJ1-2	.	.	TGTGCCAGCAGCCAAGATCGGGCAGGGCGCTATGGCTACACCTTC	CASSQDRAGRYGYTF
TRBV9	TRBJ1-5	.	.	TGTGCCAGCAGCGTAGGAGACGGAATCTCTAGCAATCAGCCCCAGCATTTT	CASSVGDGISSNQPQHF
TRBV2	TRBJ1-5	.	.	TGTGCCAGCAGCCTCTATAGCAATCAGCCCCAGCATTTT	CASSLYSNQPQHF
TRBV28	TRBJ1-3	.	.	TGTGCCAGCAGTTTATGGCGGATCTCTGGAAACACCATATATTTT	CASSLWRISGNTIYF